The 20 T cell receptor beta chains reported below all come from one sample, sequenced in a study of T cells after yellow fever vaccination. TCRdb re-called the 5' RACE reads with MiXCR, one entry per CDR3 protein. The sample carries about 300,000 distinct CDR3 sequences, roughly 6.8% recorded once. The input for sequencing was PBMCs, taken more than 35 days after the first yellow fever vaccination. The receptors originated from a man younger than 35 who received the YFV17D yellow fever vaccine.

This clonotype showed up just a few times. The chain employs TRBV29-1 and TRBJ2-2; D might be TRBD1 or TRBD2, each matching 5 bases. The germline V and J ends were trimmed by 6 bases and 7 bases, with 15 bases remaining between them. The CDR3 contains 13 residues. From germline, CDR1 is SQVTM and CDR2 ANQGSEA. The CDR3 here is CSVPGRGFGELFF. DNA of the CDR3: TGCAGCGTGCCGGGACGGGGCTTCGGGGAGCTGTTTTTT.

This clonotype has a handful of counts. This chain uses TRBV20-1 with TRBJ1-3, with TRBD1 matching 7 bases. CDR1 is DFQATT, CDR2 SNEGSKA, per germline (reference sequence). The CDR3 loop spans 14 amino acids. V was clipped by 3 bases and J by 0 bases; unmatched bases: 2. The CDR3 DNA reads TGCAGTGCTAGTGGGACAGACTCTGGAAACACCATATATTTT. Amino acid sequence: CSASGTDSGNTIYF.

This clonotype showed up just a few times. This chain joins TRBV12-3 or TRBV12-4 and TRBJ1-2; D unclear. The germline V and J ends were trimmed by 6 bases and 4 bases, with 12 bases remaining between them. The length of the CDR3 is 13 residues. DNA for the CDR3: TGTGCCAGCAGCCCCGGGTGGGTCTATGGCTACACCTTC. Translating gives CASSPGWVYGYTF.

This clonotype was counted between two and nine times. The chain combines TRBV6-5 with TRBJ2-1; D is perhaps TRBD1 (6 bases). This CDR3 spans 13 amino acids. The germline gives CDR1 MNHEY, CDR2 SVGAGI. V lost 4 bases, J lost 7 bases, and 11 bases lay in between. The CDR3 nucleotides are TGTGCCAGCAGTTTCACAGGGTGGAATGAGCAGTTCTTC. Its protein is CASSFTGWNEQFF.

On this clonotype itself: An end of the junction differs from the germline gene, which may be a read error. The chain carries TRBV5-1 and TRBJ2-5; 7 bases line up with TRBD1. The CDR3 contains 12 residues. From germline, CDR1 is SGHRS and CDR2 YFSETQ. In DNA, the CDR3 is TGCGCCAGCAGCCGGACAGGCCTGCCCCAGGACTTC. It is translated as CASSRTGLPQDF.

The V call is TRBV12-3 or TRBV12-4, the J call TRBJ2-1; 8 bases align to TRBD2. Losses at the gene ends were 2 bases for V and 4 bases for J; bases not matched to a gene: 4. The CDR3 covers 15 residues. This CDR3 reads CASSLSRGGYNEQFF. The CDR3 DNA follows: TGTGCCAGCAGTTTAAGTCGGGGGGGGTACAATGAGCAGTTCTTC.

This clonotype turned up a few times. The V call is TRBV10-2, the J call TRBJ1-5; D gene uncertain. V was trimmed by 3 bases and J by 1 base, leaving 7 bases between them. Germline V gives CDR1 WSHSY, CDR2 SAAADI. CDR3 length: 14 residues. CDR3 sequence (DNA): TGCGCCAGCAGTGACACCAACAGCAATCAGCCCCAGCATTTT. It encodes CASSDTNSNQPQHF.

The J gene is TRBJ2-1, the V gene TRBV5-5; no clear D. The CDR3 has 14 residues. The V and J ends lost 9 bases and 5 bases respectively, with 18 bases between them. Germline V CDR1 and CDR2: SGHKS, YYEKEE (reference sequence). CDR3 residues: CAMGPELRHNEQFF. CDR3 coding DNA: TGTGCCATGGGCCCCGAGCTACGGCACAATGAGCAGTTCTTC. Based on the CDR3 plus reference TRBV5-5 and TRBJ2-1, the full variable domain is DAGVTQSPTHLIKTRGQQVTLRCSPISGHKSVSWYQQVLGQGPQFIFQYYEKEERGRGNFPDRFSARQFPNYSSELNVNALLLGDSALYLCAMGPELRHNEQFFGPGTRLTVL.

This clonotype was counted at least ten times. V usage is TRBV10-3 and J usage is TRBJ1-2; 9 bases are a match to TRBD1. CDR1 is ENHRY, CDR2 SYGVKD, per germline. V trimming: 8 bases; J trimming: 7 bases; junction bases outside the gene matches: 5. CDR3 length: 12 amino acids. Written as DNA, the CDR3 is TGTGCCATCCTACAGGGGGCAAGTGGCTACACCTTC. This gives the protein CAILQGASGYTF.

This clonotype has a handful of counts. The chain links TRBV12-3 or TRBV12-4 to TRBJ2-3; D call uncertain. The CDR3 has 13 residues. Trimming stripped 8 bases from V and 2 bases from J, with 11 bases between. The CDR3 DNA reads as TGTGCCAGCGAGGACGGTTACACAGATACGCAGTATTTT. It codes for CASEDGYTDTQYF.

This clonotype was counted a few times. V usage is TRBV6-5 and J usage is TRBJ2-7, with 13 bases lining up with TRBD2. Per germline, CDR1 MNHEY and CDR2 SVGAGI. V gave up 5 bases and J gave up 1 base; unmatched junction bases: 5. CDR3 length: 16 residues. The DNA for the CDR3 is TGTGCCAGCAGTCCGGGACTAGCGGGGTCTTCCTACGAGCAGTACTTC. This encodes CASSPGLAGSSYEQYF.

The chain couples TRBV7-9 to TRBJ2-7; possibly TRBD2 for D (5 bases). V was clipped by 2 bases and J by 5 bases, with 19 bases between them. Germline CDR1 SEHNR, CDR2 FQNEAQ (reference sequence). This CDR3 comprises 16 residues. Written as DNA, the CDR3 is TGTGCCAGCAGCTTACGGTCCGGGATCCCGGCGGACGAGCAGTACTTC. It codes for CASSLRSGIPADEQYF.

The rearrangement uses TRBV5-1 and TRBJ2-3; no firm D call. Germline CDR1 reads SGHRS; CDR2 reads YFSETQ. This CDR3 has 14 residues. Trimming pared 2 bases from V and 3 bases from J, leaving 10 bases between. As DNA, the CDR3 is TGCGCCAGCAGCTTTTCCCAGATAACAGATACGCAGTATTTT. It codes for CASSFSQITDTQYF.

In its sample, this clonotype was seen a few times. V gene TRBV5-1 combines with J gene TRBJ2-3; D is uncertain. The V end was cut by 0 bases, the J end by 1 base, with 6 bases between. Germline values: CDR1 SGHRS, CDR2 YFSETQ. The CDR3 consists of 14 residues. The CDR3 spells CASSLEVRTDTQYF. DNA for the CDR3: TGCGCCAGCAGCTTGGAAGTCCGCACAGATACGCAGTATTTT.

This clonotype was seen at least ten times. This sequence joins TRBV7-7 and TRBJ2-1; D is unresolved. The CDR3 has 14 residues. Germline-derived CDR1 and CDR2 are SSHAT and FNYEAQ (reference sequence). V lost 5 bases and J 5 bases, leaving 13 bases between the germline ends. The DNA for the CDR3 is TGTGCCAGCAGCATCTACCCAGGCGACAATGAGCAGTTCTTC. This encodes CASSIYPGDNEQFF.

With regard to this clonotype: One end of the junction is discordant with germline, which a read error may explain. This sequence joins TRBV5-6 and TRBJ2-1; the match to TRBD2 covers 9 bases. CDR3 length equals 18 residues. CDR1 SGHDT and CDR2 YYEEEE come from the germline V gene. CDR3 bases: TGTGCCAGCAGCTTGGAAGCTAGCGGGGCCTATGACTACAATGAGCAGCTCTTC. It codes for CASSLEASGAYDYNEQLF.

Many counts were recorded for this clonotype. V and J are TRBV7-2 and TRBJ2-3; D gene uncertain. The CDR3 is made up of 15 amino acids. V lost 6 bases to trimming and J lost 0 bases, with 13 bases between them. CDR1 and CDR2 from the germline V gene are SGHTA and FQGNSA. The CDR3 DNA follows: TGTGCCAGCAGGCTGCTTGGACGCAGCACAGATACGCAGTATTTT. Its protein product is CASRLLGRSTDTQYF.

As to this clonotype: Sequence at one end of the junction differs from germline and may be a read error. The chain is built from TRBV9 and TRBJ1-4; D possibly corresponds to TRBD1 (5 bases). This CDR3 is 16 amino acids long. Germline lookup yields CDR1 SGDLS and CDR2 YYNGEE. CDR3 DNA sequence: TGTGCCAGCAGCGTAGAAGGACACCCAACAGCGGGGGGGGTGATTTTT. Residues: CASSVEGHPTAGGVIF.

The V and J genes are TRBV6-5 and TRBJ2-3, with 12 bases matching TRBD2. Germline lookup yields CDR1 MNHEY and CDR2 SVGAGI. The CDR3 contains 16 residues. V was pared by 2 bases and J by 4 bases, with 4 bases of the junction left unmatched. In DNA form, the CDR3 reads TGTGCCAGCAGTTACCGGCGACTAGCGGGGGCAGATACGCAGTATTTT. As protein: CASSYRRLAGADTQYF.

There are a few counts of this clonotype. The rearrangement joins TRBV6-5 to TRBJ2-1; the D is unclear. In germline, CDR1 is MNHEY, CDR2 SVGAGI. The CDR3 spans 14 residues. Trimming shortened V by 0 bases and J by 6 bases, and 9 bases separated the two germline ends. This CDR3 is CASSYSLWVNEQFF. In DNA, the CDR3 is TGTGCCAGCAGTTACTCTCTGTGGGTCAATGAGCAGTTCTTC.